These 20 T cell receptor beta chains were sequenced from one sample in a study of blood T cell repertoires in COVID-19. Assay used: immunoSEQ multiplex PCR; TCRdb lists only in-frame clones, some missing. Of over 200,000 clones in the sample, roughly 83% are singletons; the top ten hold just over 2.5%. Input material: peripheral blood. Receptors originate from a woman in her 70s with active or convalescent COVID-19.

This clone was seen once. The chain is built from TRBV30 and TRBJ2-3; D might be TRBD2 (7 bases). Germline CDR1 GTSNPN, CDR2 SVGIG (reference sequence). V was shortened by 3 bases and J by 6 bases, with 22 bases between the two germline ends. CDR3 length equals 16 residues. The CDR3 DNA follows: TGTGCCTGGAGCGCCAAGGGACAAGGGAGGGCGGATACGCAGTATTTT. Its protein is CAWSAKGQGRADTQYF.

The DNA for the CDR3 is TGTGCCAGCATCAGGGACAGTCTCAAGTCTGGGGCCAACGTCCTGACTTTC. Translated: CASIRDSLKSGANVLTF. The rearrangement uses TRBV7-9 and TRBJ2-6; TRBD1 agrees at 7 bases. J gave up 1 base and V 7 bases, and 10 bases lay outside the gene matches. Looked up from germline, CDR1 is SEHNR and CDR2 is FQNEAQ (reference sequence). This CDR3 region has 17 residues.

The J gene is TRBJ2-5, the V gene TRBV7-9; 7 bases are shared with TRBD1. The germline gives CDR1 SEHNR, CDR2 FQNEAQ (reference sequence). V lost 0 bases to trimming and J lost 3 bases; unmatched junction nucleotides: 1. The length of the CDR3 is 14 residues. The CDR3 bases are TGTGCCAGCAGCTTAGCCGGGACAGAAGAGACCCAGTACTTC. This translates into CASSLAGTEETQYF.

This clone was found a few times. The V call is TRBV10-1, the J call TRBJ2-7; 7 bases map to TRBD1. The CDR3 length is 15 residues. Unmatched junction bases numbered 9, after V lost 0 bases and J lost 7 bases. CDR1 is WNHNN, CDR2 SYGVQD, per germline (reference sequence). The CDR3 here is CASSESRGLGAEQYF. Here the CDR3 DNA reads TGCGCCAGCAGTGAGTCGAGGGGGCTTGGGGCTGAGCAGTACTTC.

The sample holds one count of this clone. The V call is TRBV11-3, the J call TRBJ1-2; D ambiguous. V lost 0 bases and J 8 bases, leaving 25 bases between the germline ends. Germline V gives CDR1 SGHNT, CDR2 YENEEA. CDR3 length equals 18 residues. CDR3 in amino acids: CASSLDITLGCQAGGYTF. Here the CDR3 DNA reads TGTGCCAGCAGCTTAGATATAACGCTGGGCTGTCAGGCGGGGGGCTACACCTTC.

CDR3 DNA sequence: TGTGCCAGCAGCTCCTCCGCGGGGGTAGCGGGGGGTAGGGAGACCCAGTACTTC. Residues: CASSSSAGVAGGRETQYF. The rearrangement joins TRBV3-1 (or the pseudogene TRBV3-2) to TRBJ2-5; 10 bases match TRBD2. Germline CDR1 is LGHDT and CDR2 is YNNKEL (reference sequence). V lost 5 bases, J lost 5 bases, and 17 bases stayed unmatched. This CDR3 region has 18 residues.

V and J are TRBV20-1 and TRBJ2-2; weak D call: TRBD1 (6 bases). The CDR3 consists of 11 residues. CDR1 and CDR2 from the germline V gene are DFQATT and SNEGSKA (reference sequence). Trimming cost V 5 bases and J 8 bases, with 9 bases left between them. The CDR3, as DNA: TGCAGTGCTGCGAGGGGGGGGGAGCTGTTTTTT. Translating gives CSAARGGELFF.

The chain employs TRBV4-1 and TRBJ1-1; a weak D match, TRBD1 (5 bases). V was clipped by 0 bases and J by 12 bases, with 14 bases between them. The germline gives CDR1 MGHRA, CDR2 YSYEKL. The CDR3 length is 13 residues. In DNA form, the CDR3 reads TGCGCCAGCAGCCAAGAGACCCGGGGCGGGACTTTCTTT. Its translation is CASSQETRGGTFF.

V usage is TRBV6-6 and J usage is TRBJ1-2; D might be TRBD1 (5 bases). In germline, CDR1 is MNHNY, CDR2 SVGAGI (reference sequence). The length of the CDR3 is 14 residues. Trimming removed 0 bases at V and 3 bases at J, with 8 bases between. The CDR3 here is CASSYSETDYGYTF. CDR3 sequence (DNA): TGTGCCAGCAGTTACTCGGAGACAGACTATGGCTACACCTTC.

The V and J genes are TRBV2 and TRBJ1-2, with D possibly matching TRBD1 (6 bases). The germline V gene has CDR1 SNHLY and CDR2 FYNNEI. Trimming took 6 bases from V and 0 from J, leaving 11 bases between them. The CDR3 runs 14 residues. The CDR3 is CASRLGAANYGYTF. The CDR3 DNA is TGTGCCAGCAGACTGGGGGCCGCTAACTATGGCTACACCTTC.

This rearrangement joins TRBV7-9 to TRBJ1-2; 7 bases are shared with TRBD1. Germline values: CDR1 SEHNR, CDR2 FQNEAQ (reference sequence). The CDR3 spans 15 residues. V shed 1 base, J shed 2 bases, and the junction held 4 bases outside the gene matches. The CDR3 spells CASSLEGAVNYGYTF. For the CDR3, the DNA is TGTGCCAGCAGCTTAGAGGGGGCCGTGAACTATGGCTACACCTTC.

The table lists this clone with a few counts. The chain couples TRBV2 to TRBJ2-7; 9 nucleotides agree with TRBD1. Germline CDR1 SNHLY, CDR2 FYNNEI. The CDR3 has 14 amino acids. The junction had 7 bases not matched to a gene; V was cut back by 6 bases and J by 4 bases. Here the CDR3 DNA reads TGTGCCAGCAGATCCGGGACAGGGAGTTACGAGCAGTACTTC. Its translation is CASRSGTGSYEQYF.

V gene TRBV2 combines with J gene TRBJ2-2; possibly TRBD2 for D (6 bases). The CDR3 loop spans 15 amino acids. CDR1 and CDR2 (germline): SNHLY, FYNNEI. Between the trimmed V and J ends, which lost 8 bases and 3 bases, there was a span of 16 bases. The CDR3 sequence is CASGAGSGYTGELFF. In nucleotides, the CDR3 is TGTGCCAGCGGGGCGGGTAGCGGCTACACCGGGGAGCTGTTTTTT.

The rearrangement links TRBV4-2 to TRBJ2-7, with 10 bases matching TRBD2. V gave up 0 bases and J gave up 3 bases; unmatched junction bases: 8. Germline CDR1 LGHNA, CDR2 YNFKEQ. CDR3 length equals 17 residues. CDR3 in DNA: TGTGCCAGCAGCCAAGATCCCCTGATAGCGGGAGGCTACGAGCAGTACTTC. Its translation is CASSQDPLIAGGYEQYF.

The J gene is TRBJ1-3, the V gene TRBV2; D call uncertain. The CDR3 loop spans 14 amino acids. Germline-derived CDR1 and CDR2 are SNHLY and FYNNEI. Trimming shortened V by 7 bases and J by 0 bases, and 10 bases separated the two germline ends. The CDR3 spells CASTQAISGNTIYF. Here the CDR3 DNA reads TGTGCCAGCACTCAGGCAATCTCTGGAAACACCATATATTTT.

The rearrangement links TRBV9 to TRBJ2-7; D possibly corresponds to TRBD2 (5 bases). Trimming cost V 4 bases and J 0 bases, with 14 bases left between them. CDR3 size: 15 residues. Per the germline V gene, CDR1 is SGDLS and CDR2 is YYNGEE. CDR3 amino acids: CASSPQGSVSYEQYF. In nucleotides, the CDR3 is TGTGCCAGCAGCCCCCAAGGTAGCGTCTCCTACGAGCAGTACTTC.

The chain combines TRBV5-1 with TRBJ1-5, with D possibly TRBD1 on 6 matching bases. The CDR3 sequence is 14 residues long. Trimming pared 0 bases from V and 7 bases from J, leaving 11 bases between. Germline V gene sequence: CDR1 SGHRS, CDR2 YFSETQ. CDR3 bases: TGCGCCAGCAGCTTGGCCACAGGGTCCCAGCCCCAGCATTTT. The encoded protein is CASSLATGSQPQHF.

The chain couples TRBV27 to TRBJ1-4, with a tentative D call TRBD1 (5 bases). The germline gives CDR1 MNHEY, CDR2 SMNVEV (reference sequence). The CDR3 consists of 18 residues. The V end was cut by 5 bases, the J end by 1 base, with 20 bases between. The CDR3 nucleotides are TGTGCCAGCAGTCGCCGCTCCCCGGGGGGTGGAACTAATGAAAAACTGTTTTTT. As protein: CASSRRSPGGGTNEKLFF.

The rearrangement joins TRBV30 to TRBJ1-1; 7 bases fit TRBD1. The germline gives CDR1 GTSNPN, CDR2 SVGIG (reference sequence). The CDR3 is 13 amino acids. The V and J ends lost 3 bases and 3 bases, in that order; junction bases with no gene match: 4. The CDR3 coding sequence is TGTGCCTGGAGATCAGGGACAGACACTGAAGCTTTCTTT. Its protein product is CAWRSGTDTEAFF.

J is TRBJ1-2 and V is TRBV4-3; maybe TRBD1 (5 bases). V lost 2 bases to trimming and J lost 6 bases, with 13 bases between them. The CDR3 spans 14 residues. Per germline, CDR1 LGHNA and CDR2 YSLEER. CDR3 in amino acids: CASSQTDRLDGYTF. Here the CDR3 DNA reads TGCGCCAGCAGCCAAACTGACAGATTAGATGGCTACACCTTC.